Only a few counts were recorded for the clone carrying this TCR beta chain. Its antigen is currently unknown. PCR amplification relied on 60 Vbeta primers (plus 13 Jbeta primers). This table comes from immunoSEQ multiplex PCR, and its TCRdb copy is limited to in-frame clones, with some not included. Of roughly 150,000 clones listed, roughly 84% are singletons. This CDR3 is 15 amino acids long. The ends were cut back, 2 bases at V and 0 bases at J, with 12 bases in the middle. Germline CDR1 SGHTS, CDR2 YDEGEE. The data are from a study of cytomegalovirus exposure and HLA in healthy donors. Overall study: Researchers found that under 90% of 398 genotyped donors fell within the Caucasian-associated ancestry cluster.

Findings and limits, study-wide: Most TCR beta V segments were productive about 87% or about 30% of the time in an earlier analysis. Reportedly, TCR beta sequences accurately predicted HLA-A and HLA-B alleles in most subjects. TCR beta chain V- and J-gene trimming was linked, in a later analysis, to a missense variant in DCLRE1C.

What was sequenced was PBMCs. This TCR was recovered from a young man in good health and CMV-seropositive. The V gene is TRBV5-8, the J gene TRBJ2-7; D unresolved. CDR3 nucleotide sequence: TGTGCCAGCAGCTTAGTACACAATAACTCCTACGAGCAGTACTTC. This sequence encodes CASSLVHNNSYEQYF.